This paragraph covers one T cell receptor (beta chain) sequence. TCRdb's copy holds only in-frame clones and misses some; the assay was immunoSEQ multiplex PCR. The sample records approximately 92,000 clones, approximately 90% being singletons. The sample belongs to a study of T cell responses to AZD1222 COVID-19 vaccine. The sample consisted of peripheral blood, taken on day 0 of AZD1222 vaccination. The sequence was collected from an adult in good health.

CDR3 bases: TGTGCCAGCAGCTTAGACCGGGACACCCAAGAGACCCAGTACTTC. This codes for CASSLDRDTQETQYF. V gene TRBV5-4 combines with J gene TRBJ2-5; possible D gene TRBD1, 6 bases. CDR1 and CDR2 from the germline V gene are SGHNT and YYREEE (reference sequence). V was pared by 2 bases and J by 1 base, with 12 bases between. The CDR3 runs to 15 residues.